Listed here are 20 T cell receptor beta chains from one sample, sequenced in a study of identical twins. One entry per CDR3 protein, called by TCRdb with MiXCR from the 5' RACE reads. The repertoire consists of under 800,000 distinct CDR3 sequences, with about 20% occurring once and the leading ten covering around 4.4%. A further study also used this sample, focusing on T cells expressing NK-cell markers.

Sequencing input: PBMCs. These receptors all come from a woman under 30 in good health.

The gene calls are TRBV7-2 and TRBJ2-7; the D is unclear. Between the trimmed V and J ends, which lost 4 bases and 7 bases, there was a span of 17 bases. CDR1 is SGHTA, CDR2 FQGNSA, per germline. The CDR3 runs 14 residues. As DNA, the CDR3 is TGTGCCAGCAGCTCCCGTGGTGGCATAGGAGAGCAGTACTTC. Translation gives CASSSRGGIGEQYF.

This clonotype was picked up many times. The chain couples TRBV7-9 to TRBJ1-6; perhaps TRBD1 as D (5 bases). V lost 0 bases and J 5 bases, leaving 8 bases between the germline ends. Germline V gene lookup returns CDR1 SEHNR and CDR2 FQNEAQ (reference sequence). This CDR3 region has 15 residues. The CDR3 coding sequence is TGTGCCAGCAGCTTAGCGGAGACAGATAATTCACCCCTCCACTTT. Residues: CASSLAETDNSPLHF.

This clonotype was seen only a few times. The chain couples TRBV9 to TRBJ2-3; D ambiguous. V lost 0 bases, J lost 2 bases, and 7 bases lay in between. The CDR3 totals 14 residues. CDR1 is SGDLS and CDR2 is YYNGEE in the germline V gene. CDR3 DNA sequence: TGTGCCAGCAGCGTAGCCCCAGACACAGATACGCAGTATTTT. Protein: CASSVAPDTDTQYF.

The chain is built from TRBV11-2 and TRBJ2-3, with no clear D. This CDR3 spans 14 amino acids. Germline V gene lookup returns CDR1 SGHAT and CDR2 FQNNGV. Deletions cut 6 bases from V and 1 base from J, with 11 bases between. CDR3 in amino acids: CASSFFSGTDTQYF. The DNA for the CDR3 is TGTGCCAGCAGTTTTTTTTCAGGCACAGATACGCAGTATTTT.

This clonotype was found a few times. CDR3 sequence reads: CASTLGSSGANVLTF. In DNA, the CDR3 is TGTGCCAGCACCCTAGGGAGCTCTGGGGCCAACGTCCTGACTTTC. J is TRBJ2-6 and V is TRBV6-1; the D gene is possibly TRBD2 (5 bases). Germline lookup yields CDR1 MNHNS and CDR2 SASEGT. The CDR3 loop spans 15 amino acids. Trimming pared 7 bases from V and 0 bases from J, leaving 10 bases between.

V gene TRBV18 combines with J gene TRBJ2-2; D is possibly TRBD2 (5 bases). Germline V CDR1 and CDR2: KGHSH, LQKENI. V lost 0 bases to trimming and J lost 1 base, with 6 bases between them. There are 15 residues in the CDR3. CDR3 DNA: TGTGCCAGCTCACCACCCGCGGGGAACACCGGGGAGCTGTTTTTT. It translates to CASSPPAGNTGELFF.

The V call is TRBV29-1, the J call TRBJ2-6, with no clear D. V lost 4 bases, J lost 3 bases, and 4 bases lay in between. CDR1 is SQVTM, CDR2 ANQGSEA, per germline. CDR3 length: 12 amino acids. In DNA, the CDR3 is TGCAGCGTTGGGGTTGGGGCCAACGTCCTGACTTTC. As protein: CSVGVGANVLTF.

This clonotype has more than one count but fewer than ten. The V call is TRBV7-2, the J call TRBJ1-2; D might be TRBD1 (5 bases). V was clipped by 0 bases and J by 7 bases, with 18 bases between them. Germline CDR1 reads SGHTA; CDR2 reads FQGNSA. This CDR3 region has 16 residues. CDR3 region: CASSLAGPAHSGGYTF. The DNA of the CDR3 is TGTGCCAGCAGCTTAGCGGGGCCCGCACATAGTGGTGGCTACACCTTC.

V gene TRBV11-1 combines with J gene TRBJ2-1, with TRBD2 matching over 8 bases. The CDR3 has 18 residues. The junction had 12 bases not matched to a gene; V was cut back by 5 bases and J by 0 bases. Germline V gene lookup returns CDR1 SGHAT and CDR2 FQDESV (reference sequence). The CDR3 loop reads CASSPGTSGKSSYNEQFF. As DNA, the CDR3 is TGTGCCAGCAGCCCAGGAACTAGCGGAAAGAGCTCCTACAATGAGCAGTTCTTC.

In its sample, this clonotype was seen a few times. The rearrangement uses TRBV4-3 and TRBJ2-1; D is unresolved. Germline CDR1 reads LGHNA; CDR2 reads YSLEER. The V end lost 3 bases, the J end lost 6 bases, and 9 bases lay between the germline ends. This CDR3 comprises 13 residues. The DNA for the CDR3 is TGCGCCAGCAGCCATACACCCTCCAATGAGCAGTTCTTC. Its protein product is CASSHTPSNEQFF.

In its sample, this clonotype was seen many times. J is TRBJ1-2 and V is TRBV29-1; D perhaps matches TRBD1 (5 bases). Germline CDR1 and CDR2: SQVTM and ANQGSEA. This CDR3 has 13 amino acids. Trimming pared 4 bases from V and 7 bases from J, leaving 16 bases between. DNA for the CDR3: TGCAGCGTTGGCGCGAGGGGATCTGCTGGCTACACCTTC. As protein: CSVGARGSAGYTF. Supplemented by reference TRBV29-1 and TRBJ1-2, the full variable domain reads SAVISQKPSRDICQRGTSLTIQCQVDSQVTMMFWYRQQPGQSLTLIATANQGSEATYESGFVIDKFPISRPNLTFSTLTVSNMSPEDSSIYLCSVGARGSAGYTFGSGTRLTVV.

The chain recombines TRBV11-3 with TRBJ2-5; 8 bases match TRBD2. The CDR3 contains 16 residues. Germline V lookup: CDR1 SGHNT, CDR2 YENEEA. The J segment lost 5 bases and the V segment lost 0 bases, leaving 8 bases of the junction unmatched. For the CDR3, the DNA is TGTGCCAGCAGCTTAGATCCGGGACTAGGAACGGAGACCCAGTACTTC. Protein sequence: CASSLDPGLGTETQYF.

This clonotype was seen at least ten times. This sequence joins TRBV6-5 and TRBJ2-3; the D gene is possibly TRBD2 (5 bases). The V gene's germline CDR1 is MNHEY and CDR2 SVGAGI. V shed 2 bases and J shed 3 bases, with 15 bases lying between them. CDR3 size: 16 residues. In DNA, the CDR3 is TGTGCCAGCAGTTACCATTTTACTAGTTCGACAGATACGCAGTATTTT. This gives the protein CASSYHFTSSTDTQYF.

The table lists this clonotype with a few counts. V gene TRBV10-3 combines with J gene TRBJ1-4; 7 positions match TRBD1. Germline-derived CDR1 and CDR2 are ENHRY and SYGVKD. Trimming cost V 10 bases and J 7 bases; bases outside gene matches: 9. There are 13 residues in the CDR3. The CDR3 nucleotides read TGTGCCAGCAACAGGGGTGTACGTGAAAAACTGTTTTTT. It codes for CASNRGVREKLFF.

This clonotype was seen a few times. The V and J genes are TRBV19 and TRBJ2-1, with D perhaps TRBD1 or TRBD2 (5 bases each). The CDR3 loop spans 17 amino acids. CDR1 and CDR2 (germline): LNHDA, SQIVND (reference sequence). The V end was cut by 1 base, the J end by 0 bases, with 13 bases between. The CDR3 here is CASSIGGRTRSYNEQFF. The CDR3 region has the DNA TGTGCCAGTAGTATAGGGGGCAGGACTCGCTCCTACAATGAGCAGTTCTTC.

The V gene is TRBV5-1, the J gene TRBJ2-5, with D possibly TRBD1 on 5 matching bases. V shed 2 bases and J shed 2 bases, with 10 bases lying between them. Germline V gene data show CDR1 as SGHRS and CDR2 as YFSETQ. The CDR3 extends over 14 amino acids. CDR3 DNA sequence: TGCGCCAGCAGCTTTGGGGCAGCGCAAGAGACCCAGTACTTC. The encoded protein is CASSFGAAQETQYF.

This chain connects TRBV7-2 to TRBJ2-7; D perhaps matches TRBD1 (6 bases). V lost 4 bases to trimming and J lost 0 bases, with 10 bases between them. The CDR3 consists of 14 residues. In germline, CDR1 is SGHTA, CDR2 FQGNSA. CDR3 sequence (DNA): TGTGCCAGCAGCTCCAAGACAGGCTCCTACGAGCAGTACTTC. Translating gives CASSSKTGSYEQYF.

The CDR3 loop is CASSILAGPSTDTQYF. DNA for the CDR3: TGTGCCAGCAGCATCCTAGCGGGCCCTAGCACAGATACGCAGTATTTT. The chain employs TRBV5-6 and TRBJ2-3, with 8 nucleotides matching TRBD2. V lost 4 bases to trimming and J lost 0 bases; unmatched junction nucleotides: 7. This CDR3 is built from 16 residues. From germline, CDR1 is SGHDT and CDR2 YYEEEE. The full variable domain, with the rest looked up from reference TRBV5-6 and TRBJ2-3, is DAGVTQSPTHLIKTRGQQVTLRCSPKSGHDTVSWYQQALGQGPQFIFQYYEEEERQRGNFPDRFSGHQFPNYSSELNVNALLLGDSALYLCASSILAGPSTDTQYFGPGTRLTVL.

The chain carries TRBV3-1 and TRBJ1-1, with D uncertain. From germline, CDR1 is LGHDT and CDR2 YNNKEL (reference sequence). The CDR3 runs to 16 residues. Trimming cost V 1 base and J 0 bases, with 12 bases left between them. The CDR3 DNA follows: TGTGCCAGCAGCCAAGCTGAAGGCGGTCTGAACACTGAAGCTTTCTTT. This codes for CASSQAEGGLNTEAFF.

The rearrangement uses TRBV5-5 and TRBJ2-1; 13 bases are shared with TRBD2. The CDR3 has 17 residues. Per the germline V gene, CDR1 is SGHKS and CDR2 is YYEKEE (reference sequence). With V trimmed by 4 bases and J by 4 bases, 8 bases remained unmatched. The chain's CDR3 is CASSPGLAGVVYNEQFF. The CDR3 region has the DNA TGTGCCAGCAGCCCCGGACTAGCGGGAGTAGTTTACAATGAGCAGTTCTTC.